This T cell receptor (beta chain) was recovered during a study of blood T cell repertoires in COVID-19. About the study: COVID-19 samples collected from the United States, Italy and Spain covered acute and convalescent phases. From T cells, B-cell-depleted T cells, or PBMCs came the material, which was cDNA or gDNA.

Original analysis: Quantification of nucleated cells was approximated via reference gene primer amplification. Sequenced by immunoSEQ multiplex PCR; TCRdb stores in-frame clones only, minus some. For V, J and clone size, that table is used; D and trimming come from the DNA. The repertoire consists of 100,000 or so clones, with approximately 83% occurring once and the leading ten covering around 3.9%. This sequence was found in a middle-aged man with acute or convalescent COVID-19. Sequences were obtained from peripheral blood.

The CDR3 sequence is CAARRSLGYEQYF. DNA of the CDR3: TGTGCCGCTAGAAGGTCCCTCGGCTACGAGCAGTACTTC. The chain links TRBV6-5 to TRBJ2-7, with D hard to call. Germline-derived CDR1 and CDR2 are MNHEY and SVGAGI. V was trimmed by 11 bases and J by 3 bases, leaving 17 bases between them. The CDR3 totals 13 residues.